This record looks at one T cell receptor (beta chain) sequence and its context. Its specificity is unknown. The data originate from a study of T cell responses to AZD1222 COVID-19 vaccine. General study points: Females outnumbered males among donors, who were mostly white British; clonal diversity was possibly underestimated.

Clones were read by immunoSEQ multiplex PCR, and TCRdb kept only the in-frame ones, dropping some. The repertoire has some 120,000 clones, 88% of them found once; the top ten carry about 7.9%. Germline values: CDR1 SGHAT, CDR2 FQNNGV. V lost 5 bases to trimming and J lost 11 bases, with 10 bases between them. The CDR3 length is 12 residues. Sequencing used peripheral blood, obtained on day 0 of AZD1222 vaccination. This clonotype was obtained from an adult in good health. The chain uses TRBV11-2 and TRBJ1-6; TRBD1 might be the D (5 bases). As DNA, the CDR3 is TGTGCCAGCAGCACGCGCAGGGCACCCCTCCACTTT. Translated, it gives CASSTRRAPLHF.